This section outlines one TCR beta chain sequence together with its context. In this sample, this clonotype turned up many times. This receptor's antigen is unknown. No much larger clone is present one base from it, and per-base qualities are unavailable. Ophthalmopathy patients had moderately to severely active disease, Clinical Activity Score of at least 3, NOSPECS grade of at least 4, and disease duration under 3 months. Patients with other autoimmune diseases, uncontrolled infections, pregnancy or lactation were excluded from the study. Clinical symptoms, serum thyroxine, TRAb, thyroid ultrasound and orbital computed tomography were used for diagnosis. Using Ficoll-Paque density gradient centrifugation, PBMCs were isolated from 8.5 to 10 ml of fresh peripheral blood. Total RNA was extracted with Trizol reagent and quality-checked on an Agilent 2100 Bioanalyzer. The data derive from a study of Graves' ophthalmopathy and Graves' hyperthyroidism (dated by TCRdb to about 2018). The study in broad terms: Peripheral blood was collected before any treatment was given, at the time of initial diagnosis. In total, around 130 blood samples were TCR-sequenced: approximately 40 ophthalmopathy, roughly 80 hyperthyroidism and roughly 17 hyperthyroidism-to-ophthalmopathy patients. In a handful of hyperthyroidism patients, the T-cell repertoire of thyroid tissue was compared with the T-cell repertoire of blood. An independent validation cohort comprised 18 hyperthyroidism patients and roughly 15 patients who later progressed from hyperthyroidism to ophthalmopathy. To tell Graves' ophthalmopathy apart from Graves' hyperthyroidism, and to predict which patients would progress to ophthalmopathy, the study relied on TCR beta repertoire signatures. To explore V-J signatures that separate ophthalmopathy from hyperthyroidism, a discovery set of more than 95 patients was enrolled, consisting of about 45 with ophthalmopathy and about 60 with stable hyperthyroidism. Following sampling, methimazole starting at 30 mg daily was administered to hyperthyroidism patients, and high-dose intravenous methylprednisolone was administered to ophthalmopathy patients. For training and testing, the 110 or so patients in the discovery cohort were randomly divided in a 7:3 ratio.

The CDR3 runs 13 amino acids, cysteine and phenylalanine included. The only DNA kept is the CDR3, 39 bases in frame from the first base. The V end loses 3 bases and the J end loses 7 bases, and a stretch of 12 bases separates them. The CDR1 and CDR2 encoded by the germline V gene are MNHNS and SASEGT. For repertoire sequencing, TCR beta CDR3 regions were amplified from RNA transcripts. The first round of RT-PCR was done with HTBI primers and the Qiagen OneStep RT-PCR kit, and was followed by a second round of multiplex PCR, then size selection and purification. The libraries underwent paired-end sequencing with 100 bp reads on an Illumina HiSeq2000. From the authors' description of their analysis: SOAPnuke was used to process the reads, removing any read that contained adapters or uncalled bases, had a mean Phred below 15, or lacked an exact match to the constant primer or identifier. High-quality paired reads were merged with COPE v1.2.5. Each unique nucleotide sequence was treated as a clonotype, and MiTCR v1.1 was used to align the clonotypes to the IMGT TRB V, D and J references. The analysis was limited to V-J combinations with a frequency above 0.0001, which together covered over 98% of repertoires. For each V-J combination, a TCR clonal expansion and chaos score was defined as the ratio of F50 clonal expansion to chaos observed in the TCRdist matrix. Welch's t-statistics and random forest were used to narrow the features down to about twelve V-J combinations, which were then fed into a naive Bayes classifier. The Morisita-Horn index was used to measure how similar the thyroid and blood repertoires were. In TCRdb, the public reads were trimmed at Q25 with fastp and aligned with MiXCR, with productive beta chains retained. One record per CDR3 amino acid sequence lists the most common genes and DNA. The authors' filters were not applied to this entry. The sample profile shows over 450,000 distinct CDR3 sequences; about an eighth of them were found once. Together, the top ten hold about 10% of the sample.

Broad study findings and their caveats: The 13-signature model separated ophthalmopathy from stable hyperthyroidism with 87.88% sensitivity and less than 83% specificity in cross-validation, and 80%/75% in the test set. Sample size was not statistically predetermined, and group allocation was not concealed from the investigators. Among expanded thyroid clonotypes with frequency above 0.001, most also showed up in blood, which suggests that blood repertoires may reflect the thyroid immune response. In validation, the model predicted ophthalmopathy progression with about 71% sensitivity and approximately 75% specificity; some 13 predicted patients were CT-confirmed with GO in a median of approximately 6.5 months.

This receptor was taken from a woman in her 30s with Graves' ophthalmopathy. Donor details come from another sample of the same person, matched by shared clones. This sequence uses TRBV6-1 and TRBJ1-1; too little of a D gene remains to name it. Material for sequencing was blood. The nucleotide sequence is TGTGCCAGCAGTGACGGGGATAGGGTTGAAGCTTTCTTT. This sequence encodes CASSDGDRVEAFF.